This T cell receptor beta chain is from a study of beta chain features in type 1 diabetes. As concerns this clone: Its target is unknown. The identical CDR3 is also encoded by other nucleotide sequences in the sample.

Study findings and constraints: When Type 1 diabetes patients were examined, their TCRB CDR3s proved moderately but significantly shorter in all four CD4+ subsets.

Expressed TCRB transcripts were sequenced because the isolated RNA had all been reverse transcribed beforehand. Profiled with immunoSEQ multiplex PCR; TCRdb holds only in-frame clones, not every one. Among approximately 730,000 clones, roughly 13% were seen once, and the ten largest hold approximately 0.02%. The CDR3 runs to 13 residues. The germline V gene has CDR1 SGHRS and CDR2 YFSETQ. Trimming shortened V by 3 bases and J by 1 base, and 7 bases separated the two germline ends. The genes are TRBV5-1 and TRBJ2-5; maybe TRBD2 (6 bases). What was sequenced was naive CD4+ T cells from blood. The clonotype originates from a man between 18 and 35 years old with type 1 diabetes. The CDR3 is CASSSGGQETQYF. CDR3 DNA: TGCGCCAGCAGCTCCGGGGGCCAAGAGACCCAGTACTTC.